Following are 8 T cell receptor beta chains from one sample sequenced in a study of cytomegalovirus exposure and HLA in healthy donors. The PCR was carried out with 60 Vbeta primers and 13 Jbeta primers. Assay used: immunoSEQ multiplex PCR; TCRdb lists only in-frame clones, some missing. The sample lists tens of thousands of clones, about 78% occurring once. The sequenced material came from PBMCs. These receptor sequences come from a man aged 40-49 years in good health and CMV-seronegative.

Points on this clone: At one end the junction does not follow the germline gene, possibly because of a read error. The chain couples TRBV14 to TRBJ2-3, with 8 bases that match TRBD1. The germline V gene encodes CDR1 SGHDN and CDR2 FVKESK. This CDR3 has 12 amino acids. The CDR3 nucleotides read TGTGCCAGCAGCTCGCAACCGGGACAGGTCAATTTT. Translating gives CASSSQPGQVNF.

The count of this clone is one. The chain recombines TRBV5-6 with TRBJ2-7, with D tentatively TRBD2 (6 bases). Germline V gene data show CDR1 as SGHDT and CDR2 as YYEEEE. V gave up 4 bases and J gave up 3 bases, with 20 bases separating them. This CDR3 has 16 amino acids. The chain's CDR3 is CASSPRFGRRSYEQYF. CDR3 nucleotides: TGTGCCAGCAGCCCGCGATTCGGGAGAAGGAGCTACGAGCAGTACTTC.

V is TRBV9 and J is TRBJ2-2; D possibly corresponds to TRBD1 (5 bases). CDR1 and CDR2 from the germline V gene are SGDLS and YYNGEE. CDR3 length: 15 amino acids. Deletions cut 0 bases from V and 5 bases from J, with 11 bases between. CDR3 residues: CASSVATGGTGELFF. The CDR3 DNA reads as TGTGCCAGCAGCGTAGCTACAGGTGGTACCGGGGAGCTGTTTTTT.

This rearrangement joins TRBV7-9 to TRBJ2-1; D may be TRBD2 (6 bases). V lost 4 bases to trimming and J lost 5 bases, with 9 bases between them. The CDR3 loop spans 13 amino acids. CDR1 SEHNR and CDR2 FQNEAQ come from the germline V gene (reference sequence). DNA of the CDR3: TGTGCCAGCAGCTCAACTAGCAACAATGAGCAGTTCTTC. Protein: CASSSTSNNEQFF. Full variable domain (outside the CDR3, taken from reference TRBV7-9 and TRBJ2-1): DTGVSQNPRHKITKRGQNVTFRCDPISEHNRLYWYRQTLGQGPEFLTYFQNEAQLEKSRLLSDRFSAERPKGSFSTLEIQRTEQGDSAMYLCASSSTSNNEQFFGPGTRLTVL.

The chain links TRBV19 to TRBJ2-2; D is ambiguous. CDR1 is LNHDA and CDR2 is SQIVND in the germline V gene (reference sequence). Trimming pared 2 bases from V and 3 bases from J, leaving 7 bases between. The CDR3 is 14 residues long. The CDR3: CASSIIGDTGELFF. The CDR3 nucleotides read TGTGCCAGTAGTATAATAGGAGACACCGGGGAGCTGTTTTTT.

This clone was counted between two and nine times. This chain connects TRBV5-1 to TRBJ1-2; D perhaps matches TRBD1 (5 bases). CDR1 is SGHRS and CDR2 is YFSETQ in the germline V gene. V was cut by 4 bases and J by 7 bases, with 11 bases left in between. This CDR3 spans 12 amino acids. DNA of the CDR3: TGCGCCAGCAGCACAGGCCAACGTGGCTACACCTTC. It encodes CASSTGQRGYTF.

This sequence joins TRBV5-6 and TRBJ2-1; 7 positions match TRBD1. Germline V lookup: CDR1 SGHDT, CDR2 YYEEEE. The CDR3 is made up of 15 amino acids. Germline trimming cut 4 bases from V and 5 bases from J; bases unmatched to any gene: 9. The CDR3 nucleotides read TGTGCCAGCAGCCTGGGACAGATTCGAAACAATGAGCAGTTCTTC. Protein: CASSLGQIRNNEQFF.

The chain recombines TRBV5-4 with TRBJ2-4, with TRBD2 identical over 7 bases. Trimming cost V 4 bases and J 2 bases; bases outside gene matches: 6. CDR1 and CDR2 from the germline V gene are SGHNT and YYREEE (reference sequence). The CDR3 is made up of 15 amino acids. The CDR3 loop is CASSTKRESKNIQYF. DNA of the CDR3: TGTGCCAGCAGCACTAAGCGGGAATCCAAAAACATTCAGTACTTC.